Reported below is one T cell receptor beta chain. The junction and the germline gene differ at one end; a read error may be behind it. These data belong to a study of sequential checkpoint blockade in melanoma. Germline CDR1 reads MDHEN; CDR2 reads SYDVKM. The CDR3 loop spans 16 amino acids. Only in-frame clones appear in the TCRdb table, and some are missing; sequencing was by immunoSEQ multiplex PCR. This table holds about 18,000 clones, approximately 70% found once. Treatment indicated: randomized to nivolumab then ipilimumab (arm A) or the reverse (arm B). This clonotype was obtained from a human donor with melanoma. The J gene is TRBJ1-2, the V gene TRBV28; 9 positions match TRBD1. The input for sequencing was CD8+ T cells sorted from blood (inferred from file names), taken from a patient given nivolumab and ipilimumab in sequence. CDR3 in amino acids: CASWGTGLLSNYGYTF. The DNA of the CDR3 is TGTGCCAGCTGGGGGACAGGGCTTTTGTCTAATTATGGCTACACCTTC.